The entry below gives a single T cell receptor (beta chain) sequence along with its context. Its cognate antigen is unknown. Vbeta (60) and Jbeta (13) primers were used in the PCR. TCRdb keeps only in-frame clones here, not all; method: immunoSEQ multiplex PCR. The sample lists over 130,000 clones, 80% seen once, with approximately 2.5% in the top ten. The CDR3 has 14 amino acids. From germline, CDR1 is MNHEY and CDR2 SVGAGI. Trimming pared 5 bases from V and 5 bases from J, leaving 15 bases between. These data come from a study of cytomegalovirus exposure and HLA in healthy donors. Overall study findings and caveats: Among CMV-associated TCR beta chains, most appeared HLA-restricted in a later analysis. When the data were analyzed later, several of the most significant clusters appeared to be linked to common viral pathogens.

The sample comprised PBMCs. The chain joins TRBV6-5 to TRBJ1-1; D might be TRBD1 (6 bases). This clonotype originated in a man aged 45-65 years in good health and CMV-seronegative. Written as DNA, the CDR3 is TGTGCCAGCAGTCCCCCGGGGGGCGGGACTGAAGCTTTCTTT. Translated, it gives CASSPPGGGTEAFF.